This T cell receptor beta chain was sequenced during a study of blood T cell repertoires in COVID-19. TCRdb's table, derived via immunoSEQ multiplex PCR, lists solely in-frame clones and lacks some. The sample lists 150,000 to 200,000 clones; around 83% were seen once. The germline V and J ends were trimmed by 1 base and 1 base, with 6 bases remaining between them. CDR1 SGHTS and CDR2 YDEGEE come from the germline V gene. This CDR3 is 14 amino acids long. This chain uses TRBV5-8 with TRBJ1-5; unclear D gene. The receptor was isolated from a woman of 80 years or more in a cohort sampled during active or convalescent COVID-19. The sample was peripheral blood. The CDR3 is CASSLPQSNQPQHF. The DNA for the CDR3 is TGTGCCAGCAGCTTGCCTCAGAGCAATCAGCCCCAGCATTTT.